These 22 T cell receptor beta chains share one sample of origin, sequenced in a study of PD-1 blockade in classical Hodgkin lymphoma (dated by TCRdb to 2020 to 2021). The library came from the immunoSEQ multiplex PCR assay. Sourced from immuneACCESS, this table was stored by TCRdb with only in-frame sequences that have V and J called. A share of the clones is absent; for the studies checked, an unresolved V gene accounts for under half, and the remainder has no known explanation. Here the sample has about 32,000 clones; 88% occur a single time. The ten largest clones take up more than 1% of the sample. Read against the paper, the sample's time point label means: newly diagnosed, previously untreated cHL patient sample. CD4+ T cells were purified from thawed PBMCs by magnetic negative selection with a Miltenyi CD4+ T cell isolation kit. Material for sequencing was CD4+ T cells from blood. The receptors shown here come from a human donor with classical Hodgkin lymphoma.

This clone was counted once. V is TRBV5-4 and J is TRBJ2-5, with 8 positions matching TRBD2. Germline lookup yields CDR1 SGHNT and CDR2 YYREEE (reference sequence). CDR3 length equals 16 residues. The junction had 10 bases not matched to a gene; V was cut back by 0 bases and J by 6 bases. CDR3 protein: CASSLVAAGGDKTQYF. CDR3 DNA sequence: TGTGCCAGCAGCTTGGTAGCGGCGGGAGGAGACAAGACCCAGTACTTC.

V is TRBV7-9 and J is TRBJ1-1; the match to TRBD1 covers 7 bases. Germline loops: CDR1 SEHNR, CDR2 FQNEAQ (reference sequence). J lost 6 bases, V lost 3 bases, and 13 bases had no gene match. This CDR3 region has 16 residues. The CDR3: CASSFSPTTGRAEAFF. The CDR3 bases are TGTGCCAGCAGCTTTTCCCCTACGACAGGGAGGGCTGAAGCTTTCTTT.

The table lists this clone with a few counts. The CDR3 DNA sequence: TGTGCCAGCAGCCGCTTTGACCGAGGCACCATATATTTT. It codes for CASSRFDRGTIYF. The gene calls are TRBV14 and TRBJ1-3; D is uncertain. The CDR3 totals 13 residues. The germline V gene encodes CDR1 SGHDN and CDR2 FVKESK. V was clipped by 4 bases and J by 9 bases, with 13 bases between them.

The chain is built from TRBV7-9 and TRBJ1-4, with TRBD1 matching 7 bases. J lost 4 bases, V lost 5 bases, and 4 bases had no gene match. CDR3 length: 14 residues. Germline V gene data show CDR1 as SEHNR and CDR2 as FQNEAQ (reference sequence). The CDR3 is CASSLRGINEKLFF. The CDR3 bases are TGTGCCAGCAGCCTCAGGGGGATTAATGAAAAACTGTTTTTT.

V gene TRBV21-1 combines with J gene TRBJ2-7; TRBD1, the D gene given by the table, was not confirmed from the DNA. TRBV21-1 is flagged as a pseudogene. The CDR3 has 16 residues. The CDR3 loop reads CASSTHRDRGPYEQYF. As DNA, the CDR3 is TGTGCCAGCAGCACCCACCGGGACAGGGGGCCATACGAGCAGTACTTC.

This chain connects TRBV27 to TRBJ2-1, with D unclear. Trimming shortened V by 2 bases and J by 8 bases, and 19 bases separated the two germline ends. Per the germline V gene, CDR1 is MNHEY and CDR2 is SMNVEV (reference sequence). The CDR3 is 16 amino acids. The chain's CDR3 is CASSLSVGGFDDEQFF. CDR3 DNA sequence: TGTGCCAGCAGTTTAAGCGTAGGTGGCTTCGACGATGAGCAGTTCTTC.

The chain joins TRBV6-1 to TRBJ2-5; D tentatively fits TRBD1 or TRBD2 (6 bases each). This CDR3 has 13 residues. CDR1 is MNHNS and CDR2 is SASEGT in the germline V gene. Trimming cost V 10 bases and J 5 bases, with 17 bases left between them. CDR3 sequence (DNA): TGTGCCACTCACTTTATCGGGGGCGAGACCCAGTACTTC. It yields the protein CATHFIGGETQYF.

This chain links TRBV20-1 with TRBJ2-5; D is unresolved. Trimming removed 3 bases from V and 4 bases from J, with 6 bases in between. The length of the CDR3 is 11 residues. The germline V gene has CDR1 DFQATT and CDR2 SNEGSKA (reference sequence). CDR3 residues: CSARRGETQYF. CDR3 DNA: TGCAGTGCTAGGCGTGGAGAGACCCAGTACTTC.

The chain employs TRBV27 and TRBJ1-2; 12 bases align to TRBD1. V dropped 7 bases and J dropped 5; count of bases not matched to a gene: 14. CDR3 length: 17 residues. CDR1 is MNHEY, CDR2 SMNVEV, per germline (reference sequence). This chain's CDR3 is CASTSGGQGASRYGYTF. The CDR3 DNA follows: TGTGCCAGCACCTCGGGGGGACAGGGGGCATCGCGGTATGGCTACACCTTC.

V is TRBV7-2 and J is TRBJ2-1; 7 bases fit TRBD2. Germline values: CDR1 SGHTA, CDR2 FQGNSA. Germline trimming cut 2 bases from V and 4 bases from J; bases unmatched to any gene: 5. CDR3 length: 15 residues. The CDR3 DNA follows: TGTGCCAGCAGCTTAACGACTAGCCTTTACAATGAGCAGTTCTTC. It translates to CASSLTTSLYNEQFF.

The gene calls are TRBV15 and TRBJ1-4, with D possibly matching TRBD1 (5 bases). Trimming took 8 bases from V and 7 from J, leaving 17 bases between them. CDR3 length equals 14 residues. Looked up from germline, CDR1 is LNHNV and CDR2 is YYDKDF (reference sequence). This chain's CDR3 is CATRGGIGGEKLFF. The DNA for the CDR3 is TGTGCCACCCGGGGGGGGATCGGTGGTGAAAAACTGTTTTTT.

The rearrangement joins TRBV2 to TRBJ1-4, with D unclear. Trimming pared 6 bases from V and 2 bases from J, leaving 13 bases between. CDR1 SNHLY and CDR2 FYNNEI come from the germline V gene. This CDR3 is built from 15 residues. The CDR3 here is CASSGEQRTNEKLFF. CDR3 nucleotide sequence: TGTGCCAGCAGCGGGGAGCAACGGACTAATGAAAAACTGTTTTTT.

The chain combines TRBV7-6 with TRBJ2-1, with TRBD2 matching over 8 bases. The germline V gene encodes CDR1 SGHVS and CDR2 FNYEAQ. The CDR3 length is 15 residues. V gave up 6 bases and J gave up 2 bases; unmatched junction bases: 6. CDR3 in amino acids: CASSRGGATYNEQFF. For the CDR3, the DNA is TGTGCCAGCAGTCGGGGGGGGGCCACCTACAATGAGCAGTTCTTC.

The genes are TRBV5-5 and TRBJ1-5, with D possibly being TRBD1 (6 bases). This CDR3 region has 18 residues. The germline V gene has CDR1 SGHKS and CDR2 YYEKEE (reference sequence). The V and J ends lost 2 bases and 2 bases respectively, with 20 bases between them. DNA for the CDR3: TGTGCCAGCAGCTTTTCCCCTACAGGGAGAGGTGGCAATCAGCCCCAGCATTTT. Amino acid sequence: CASSFSPTGRGGNQPQHF.

The chain employs TRBV19 and TRBJ2-1; 10 nucleotides line up with TRBD2. Germline V lookup: CDR1 LNHDA, CDR2 SQIVND (reference sequence). This CDR3 contains 14 residues. Trimming cost V 6 bases and J 5 bases; bases outside gene matches: 4. CDR3 coding DNA: TGTGCCAGTAGCCTCGGACTAGCGGACAATGAGCAGTTCTTC. The encoded protein is CASSLGLADNEQFF.

V and J are TRBV19 and TRBJ2-5, with D perhaps given as TRBD1 or TRBD2 (5 bases each). Germline CDR1 and CDR2: LNHDA and SQIVND (reference sequence). The CDR3 is 15 residues long. The V end was cut by 10 bases, the J end by 1 base, with 19 bases between. As DNA, the CDR3 is TGTGCCACCTCCTCGGGGCGGAAAACCCAAGAGACCCAGTACTTC. Its translation is CATSSGRKTQETQYF.

This clone has only one observation. The V and J genes are TRBV19 and TRBJ2-1, with a possible D match to TRBD2 (7 bases). Trimming took off 5 bases at V and 10 bases at J, with 12 bases between the two ends. Germline CDR1 reads LNHDA; CDR2 reads SQIVND (reference sequence). The CDR3 sequence is 12 residues long. The CDR3 loop is CASSPRGAEQFF. CDR3 bases: TGTGCCAGTAGTCCTCGGGGGGCCGAGCAGTTCTTC.

The chain joins TRBV5-8 to TRBJ2-3, with 8 bases aligning to TRBD1. Per the germline V gene, CDR1 is SGHTS and CDR2 is YDEGEE. J was trimmed by 3 bases and V by 0 bases; bases with no gene match: 3. There are 15 residues in the CDR3. The CDR3 spells CASSLGQGATDTQYF. CDR3 bases: TGTGCCAGCAGCTTGGGGCAGGGGGCAACAGATACGCAGTATTTT.

In its sample, this clone was seen once. The CDR3 DNA follows: TGTGCCAGCAGCCCCGGACAGGGTTTGGGAGAGACCCAGTACTTC. Translating it yields CASSPGQGLGETQYF. This chain links TRBV7-9 with TRBJ2-5, with 8 bases that match TRBD1. V lost 5 bases to trimming and J lost 4 bases; unmatched junction nucleotides: 9. This CDR3 is 15 amino acids long. CDR1 SEHNR and CDR2 FQNEAQ come from the germline V gene (reference sequence).

The J gene is TRBJ2-6, the V gene TRBV11-2; D possibly uses TRBD1 or TRBD2 (6 bases each). Trimming cost V 0 bases and J 4 bases, with 16 bases left between them. The CDR3 loop spans 18 amino acids. The germline V gene has CDR1 SGHAT and CDR2 FQNNGV. The CDR3 protein is CASSLESVGGRGANVLTF. In DNA form, the CDR3 reads TGTGCCAGCAGCTTAGAATCTGTTGGGGGGCGAGGGGCCAACGTCCTGACTTTC.

Points on this clone: One end of the junction varies from germline; a read error may be responsible. The chain joins TRBV7-7 to TRBJ1-6; D is ambiguous. The CDR3 spans 15 residues. CDR1 is SSHAT and CDR2 is FNYEAQ in the germline V gene (reference sequence). CDR3 sequence reads: CASSLVQGLNPPLHF. The CDR3 DNA reads TGTGCTAGCAGCTTAGTTCAAGGTCTCAATCCACCCCTCCACTTT.

The genes are TRBV28 and TRBJ2-7; 9 positions match TRBD1. The V and J ends lost 0 bases and 6 bases, in that order; junction bases with no gene match: 9. This CDR3 comprises 16 residues. Germline CDR1 and CDR2: MDHEN and SYDVKM. DNA of the CDR3: TGTGCCAGCAGTTTATGGACCGGGACAGGGTACATCGAGCAGTACTTC. This gives the protein CASSLWTGTGYIEQYF.